This T cell receptor (beta chain) was captured in a study of vaccination and CD4 T cells after COVID-19. This CDR3 is built from 15 residues. The germline V gene has CDR1 SGDLS and CDR2 YYNGEE. V trimming: 7 bases; J trimming: 1 base; junction bases outside the gene matches: 7. Stated treatment: roughly 11-day PBMC culture with coronavirus spike peptide pools or control peptides (ViraFEST assay). With the Oncomine TCR Beta short-read assay, DNA from cultured CD4+ T cells was sequenced. From the PCR reads, TCRdb called clonotypes with MiXCR, one entry per CDR3 protein. This sample has about 9,100 distinct CDR3 sequences, with approximately 61% found just once. This clonotype came up once. The antigen remains undetermined.

The chain employs TRBV9 and TRBJ1-2; 10 positions agree with TRBD1. Sequenced material: cultured CD4+ T cells from blood, taken after SARS-CoV-2 vaccination. The sequence came from a human donor with COVID-19. CDR3 DNA: TGTGCCAGCTCTAGGGGACAGGGGATTAACTATGGCTACACCTTC. It codes for CASSRGQGINYGYTF. Combining the CDR3 with reference TRBV9 and TRBJ1-2 gives the whole variable domain DSGVTQTPKHLITATGQRVTLRCSPRSGDLSVYWYQQSLDQGLQFLIQYYNGEERAKGNILERFSAQQFPDLHSELNLSSLELGDSALYFCASSRGQGINYGYTFGSGTRLTVV.